This T cell receptor beta chain is drawn from a study of blood T cells in healthy people across ages. This clonotype was seen ten or more times. Sample-barcoded 5' priming and a J-beta primer mix drove a second PCR of 7 to 11 cycles. TCRdb recomputed calls from the 5' RACE reads with MiXCR, one row per CDR3 protein. The sample carries about 1,500,000 distinct CDR3 sequences, approximately 28% recorded once. The CDR3 runs to 19 residues. Germline V lookup: CDR1 SGHTA, CDR2 FQGNSA. J gave up 0 bases and V 2 bases, and 7 bases lay outside the gene matches. The origin of this receptor is a woman in her 30s in good health. The chain couples TRBV7-2 to TRBJ2-3, with 14 bases fitting TRBD2. The sequenced material came from blood. The CDR3 DNA reads as TGTGCCAGCAGCTTACGAGGACTAGCGGGGGGCCTAAGCACAGATACGCAGTATTTT. Protein: CASSLRGLAGGLSTDTQYF.